Given below is one T cell receptor beta chain in context. The antigen is undetermined. This CDR3 is also generated by other DNA sequences in the sample. The sample is drawn from a study of shared clonotypes between healthy human individuals. Study-wide points: In contrast to clonotypes shared by all four donors, non-shared clonotypes had lower generation probabilities. Sharing across four donors was highest in naive CD4 (around 5%) and lowest in memory CD8 (approximately 0.4%).

Germline V lookup: CDR1 MDHEN, CDR2 SYDVKM. CDR3 length: 11 residues. The V gene lost 6 bases and the J gene lost 9 bases, with 6 bases spanning the gap. Measured with immunoSEQ multiplex PCR; TCRdb has only the in-frame clones, and not every one. The sample contains over 2 million clones, 80% to 95% of which appear only once. The source is a man aged 18 to 30 in good health. Some clones in this sample may be carry-over from other donors' samples. This chain uses TRBV28 with TRBJ1-6, with D hard to call. Source material: naive CD4+ T cells from PBMCs. Subset reported: CD45RA+ positively selected. DNA for the CDR3: TGTGCCAGCAGCTTGGGTTCACCCCTCCACTTT. Translation gives CASSLGSPLHF. The full variable domain, rest sourced from reference TRBV28 and TRBJ1-6, is DVKVTQSSRYLVKRTGEKVFLECVQDMDHENMFWYRQDPGLGLRLIYFSYDVKMKEKGDIPEGYSVSREKKERFSLILESASTNQTSMYLCASSLGSPLHFGNGTRLTVT.